Shown below are 25 T cell receptor beta chains from a single sample sequenced in a study of T cell clonality in common variable immunodeficiency (dated by TCRdb to between 2015 and 2017). Study-wide conclusions, independent of this receptor: CVID TCRbeta sequences reportedly showed fewer deletions and N-nucleotide insertions and lacked highly modified clones with 13 or more V deletions.

These receptors lack a known antigen. The library relied on the immunoSEQ multiplex PCR assay. TCRdb mirrors the immuneACCESS table, restricted to in-frame sequences. Some clones are absent from its copies; in checked studies, under half trace to an unresolved V gene, and the reason for the others is unknown. With 20,000 to 30,000 clones recorded, this sample contains no clone counted only once. The biggest ten clones account for about a quarter of the sample. Sequenced: peripheral blood mononuclear cells. These receptors were obtained from a human donor with common variable immunodeficiency.

This clone has ten or more counts. Read data end 3 residues before the CDR3 end; the end is taken from the germline J gene. The V call is TRBV7-2, the J call TRBJ1-6, with D maybe TRBD1 (6 bases). Germline lookup yields CDR1 SGHTA and CDR2 FQGNSA. The CDR3 length is 13 residues. The CDR3 loop is CASSGGAEGTLHF. The CDR3 DNA, read in part, is TGTGCCAGCAGCGGGGGGGCGGAGGGGACC.

In its sample, this clone was seen a few times. The read falls 3 residues short of the CDR3 end, and the missing part is taken from the germline J gene. This sequence joins TRBV7-2 and TRBJ1-5, with D unclear. The CDR3 contains 15 residues. CDR1 and CDR2 (germline): SGHTA, FQGNSA. V was clipped by 1 base and J by 3 bases, with 10 bases between them. The sequenced CDR3 bases are TGTGCCAGCAGCTTAGGGAGGGCAGACAATCAGCCC. It codes for CASSLGRADNQP. In full, the CDR3 reads CASSLGRADNQPQHF.

This clone has more than one count but fewer than ten. The read terminates 3 residues ahead of where the CDR3 ends, so the germline J gene completes it. The chain uses TRBV7-9 and TRBJ1-1, with D possibly being TRBD1 (6 bases). Germline-derived CDR1 and CDR2 are SEHNR and FQNEAQ (reference sequence). This CDR3 spans 14 amino acids. The V and J ends lost 5 bases and 0 bases respectively, with 10 bases between them. The CDR3 protein is CASSPGQMNTEAFF. The covered CDR3 bases are TGTGCCAGCAGCCCCGGACAGATGAACACTGAA.

This clone came up many times. The observed sequence ends 3 residues before the CDR3 terminus, with the missing tail filled in from the germline J gene. The V gene is TRBV7-7, the J gene TRBJ2-7; no clear D. V lost 1 base and J lost 3, with 16 bases in between. This CDR3 contains 16 residues. CDR1 is SSHAT, CDR2 FNYEAQ, per germline (reference sequence). The part of the CDR3 DNA that was read is TGTGCCAGCAGCTTAGTCCAGGCTCGCTTCTACTACGAG. The encoded protein is CASSLVQARFYYE. The CDR3 reads in full as CASSLVQARFYYEQYF.

This clone was observed at least ten times. The sequence runs out 3 residues before the end of the CDR3; the remainder is reconstructed from the germline J gene. V is TRBV10-3 and J is TRBJ2-7; 7 nucleotides agree with TRBD2. The germline gives CDR1 ENHRY, CDR2 SYGVKD. The CDR3 totals 14 residues. V gave up 6 bases and J gave up 1 base; unmatched junction bases: 6. The CDR3 is CAISPSSGSYEQYF. The CDR3 bases that were read are TGTGCCATCAGCCCGTCTAGCGGTTCCTACGAG.

This clone appeared many times. The read ends 3 residues shy of where the CDR3 ends; the end is completed using the germline J gene. The chain recombines TRBV30 with TRBJ2-1, with 7 positions matching TRBD2. This CDR3 has 15 amino acids. The J segment lost 5 bases and the V segment lost 4 bases, leaving 11 bases of the junction unmatched. Germline V CDR1 and CDR2: GTSNPN, SVGIG (reference sequence). This chain's CDR3 is CAWIRRGAGNNEQFF. The sequenced CDR3 bases are TGTGCCTGGATAAGACGGGGAGCGGGGAACAATGAG.

There are many counts of this clone. Read coverage stops 3 residues before the CDR3 terminus; the germline J gene supplies the remainder. This chain links TRBV7-8 with TRBJ2-7, with a weak D call TRBD1 (5 bases). Germline V CDR1 and CDR2: SGHVS, FQNEAQ. There are 13 residues in the CDR3. Trimming took 3 bases from V and 3 from J, leaving 9 bases between them. The CDR3 bases that were read are TGTGCCAGCAGCTTCTCGACAGACTACGAG. Translating gives CASSFSTDYE. The CDR3 in its entirety is CASSFSTDYEQYF.

This clone was seen repeatedly, ten times or more. With the read ending 3 residues before the CDR3 end, the germline J gene is used to fill in that end. The J gene is TRBJ2-7, the V gene TRBV7-6; tentative D call: TRBD1 (5 bases). The length of the CDR3 is 16 residues. Germline CDR1 SGHVS, CDR2 FNYEAQ. V lost 4 bases, J lost 3 bases, and 19 bases lay in between. The covered CDR3 bases are TGTGCCAGCAGCTCAAAGCAGGGTAGATCATTCTACGAG. Protein product: CASSSKQGRSFYE. From start to end, the CDR3 is CASSSKQGRSFYEQYF.

This clone was counted only a few times. Incomplete CDR3 DNA: TGCGCCAGCAGCCCAGGAGGACAGGGGCGCCCCCGCTCTGGAAACACC. As protein: CASSPGGQGRPRSGNT. The whole CDR3 sequence reads CASSPGGQGRPRSGNTIYF. The J gene is TRBJ1-3, the V gene TRBV5-1, with 9 bases fitting TRBD1. The read terminates 3 residues before the CDR3 end, so the remaining end is supplied by the germline J gene. Germline V lookup: CDR1 SGHRS, CDR2 YFSETQ. The CDR3 spans 19 residues. With 4 bases clipped from V and 0 bases from J, the junction kept 14 bases outside the gene matches.

This clone was seen many times. The read finishes 3 residues shy of the CDR3 end, and the germline J gene is used to complete it. This chain links TRBV7-3 with TRBJ1-2; D unresolved. The CDR3 covers 14 residues. The V gene lost 1 base and the J gene lost 3 bases, with 9 bases spanning the gap. In germline, CDR1 is SGHTA, CDR2 FQGTGA. CDR3 bases read: TGTGCCAGCAGCTTAATGGCCAGCGACTATGGC. It translates to CASSLMASDYG. From start to end, the CDR3 is CASSLMASDYGYTF.

Many counts were recorded for this clone. With the read ending 3 residues before the CDR3 end, the germline J gene is used to fill in that end. V gene TRBV6-2 or TRBV6-3 combines with J gene TRBJ2-3, with a weak D call TRBD1 (5 bases). The length of the CDR3 is 13 residues. Germline values: CDR1 MNHEY, CDR2 SVGEGT. Trimming took 8 bases from V and 4 from J, leaving 13 bases between them. CDR3 bases read: TGTGCCAGCGGAGTGTGGGGCTCAGATACG. Translated, it gives CASGVWGSDT. The whole CDR3 protein is CASGVWGSDTQYF.

This clone occurred many times. The CDR3 end falls 3 residues outside the read, so it is completed with the germline J gene. V is TRBV6-2 or TRBV6-3 and J is TRBJ1-2; no clear D. Trimming removed 2 bases from V and 5 bases from J, with 9 bases in between. This CDR3 has 13 amino acids. Germline V gene data show CDR1 as MNHEY and CDR2 as SVGEGT. This chain's CDR3 is CASSYDKGYGYTF. The part of the CDR3 DNA that was read is TGTGCCAGCAGTTACGATAAAGGGTATGGC.

This clone occurred a few times. The observed sequence ends 3 residues before the CDR3 terminus, with the missing tail filled in from the germline J gene. V gene TRBV19 combines with J gene TRBJ1-4; D not certain. The CDR3 is 16 residues long. Trimming pared 0 bases from V and 7 bases from J, leaving 15 bases between. Germline lookup yields CDR1 LNHDA and CDR2 SQIVND (reference sequence). The CDR3 loop reads CASSIESGKRREKLFF. CDR3 DNA, as far as it was read: TGTGCCAGTAGTATAGAGAGCGGAAAACGCCGTGAAAAA.

This clone was seen at least ten times. The CDR3 is cut off 3 residues early in the read; its end comes from the germline J gene. This chain links TRBV30 with TRBJ1-5; no firm D call. V lost 4 bases and J lost 3, with 19 bases in between. This CDR3 is 16 amino acids long. From germline, CDR1 is GTSNPN and CDR2 SVGIG (reference sequence). CDR3 bases read: TGTGCCTGGATAGTGTCCGGCGGCCAGACCAATCAGCCC. As protein: CAWIVSGGQTNQP. The full CDR3 protein is CAWIVSGGQTNQPQHF.

This clone was counted ten times or more. The read gets to within 3 residues of the CDR3 end, and the germline J gene fills in the rest. The chain couples TRBV7-9 to TRBJ2-1, with 8 positions matching TRBD1. The CDR3 consists of 12 residues. CDR1 is SEHNR and CDR2 is FQNEAQ in the germline V gene (reference sequence). V gave up 11 bases and J gave up 8 bases; unmatched junction bases: 8. The part of the CDR3 DNA that was read is TGTGCCCGACAGGGGATAGGAGATGAG. It encodes CARQGIGDE. The whole CDR3 sequence reads CARQGIGDEQFF. Drawing the rest from reference TRBV7-9 and TRBJ2-1, the complete variable domain is DTGVSQNPRHKITKRGQNVTFRCDPISEHNRLYWYRQTLGQGPEFLTYFQNEAQLEKSRLLSDRFSAERPKGSFSTLEIQRTEQGDSAMYLCARQGIGDEQFFGPGTRLTVL.

A few counts support this clone. Sequencing ends 3 residues short of the CDR3 end; the germline J gene provides the rest. J is TRBJ1-1 and V is TRBV7-9, with D possibly matching TRBD1 (6 bases). Germline assignment: CDR1 SEHNR and CDR2 FQNEAQ (reference sequence). This CDR3 spans 13 amino acids. The sequenced CDR3 bases are TGTGCCAGCAGCCGGAATCAGGGGTTTCGA. Protein sequence: CASSRNQGFR. The entire CDR3 protein reads CASSRNQGFRAFF.

This clone has at least ten counts. The read comes to an end 3 residues before the CDR3 does, leaving the germline J gene to fill in the end. V is TRBV19 and J is TRBJ1-2; 7 bases match TRBD1. This CDR3 is built from 14 residues. Germline CDR1 LNHDA, CDR2 SQIVND (reference sequence). Unmatched junction bases numbered 10, after V lost 7 bases and J lost 5 bases. CDR3 amino acids: CASNPRTGVYGYTF. CDR3 DNA, as far as it was read: TGTGCCAGTAATCCCCGGACAGGCGTTTATGGC. The full variable domain, completed using reference TRBV19 and TRBJ1-2, is DGGITQSPKYLFRKEGQNVTLSCEQNLNHDAMYWYRQDPGQGLRLIYYSQIVNDFQKGDIAEGYSVSREKKESFPLTVTSAQKNPTAFYLCASNPRTGVYGYTFGSGTRLTVV.

This clone was detected ten times or more. Sequencing ends 3 residues short of the CDR3 end; the germline J gene provides the rest. The chain recombines TRBV30 with TRBJ1-3, with D perhaps matching TRBD1 (5 bases). CDR1 and CDR2 (germline): GTSNPN, SVGIG (reference sequence). V was clipped by 3 bases and J by 5 bases, with 20 bases between them. CDR3 length: 16 amino acids. Here the CDR3 reads CAWRGRREQGRNTIYF. The CDR3 DNA, read in part, is TGTGCCTGGAGGGGTCGAAGGGAGCAGGGCCGAAACACC.

This clone was detected many times. The read comes to an end 3 residues before the CDR3 does, leaving the germline J gene to fill in the end. The J gene is TRBJ2-7, the V gene TRBV5-1; D might be TRBD1 (6 bases). The CDR3 spans 12 residues. Germline CDR1 is SGHRS and CDR2 is YFSETQ. The V end was cut by 5 bases, the J end by 1 base, with 7 bases between. CDR3 amino acids: CASRDSSYEQYF. CDR3 DNA, as far as it was read: TGCGCCAGCAGGGACAGTTCCTACGAG.

This clone occurred many times. With the read ending 3 residues before the CDR3 end, the germline J gene is used to fill in that end. This chain connects TRBV29-1 to TRBJ2-3, with TRBD1 matching 7 bases. Germline trimming cut 4 bases from V and 2 bases from J; bases unmatched to any gene: 12. The CDR3 runs 16 residues. CDR1 is SQVTM, CDR2 ANQGSEA, per germline. The CDR3 bases that were read are TGCAGCGTTGTTTTCTTTCGGGACAGCCTCACAGATACG. As protein: CSVVFFRDSLTDT. The complete CDR3 protein is CSVVFFRDSLTDTQYF.

This clone was seen many times. The read ends 3 residues before the CDR3 terminus; that terminus is restored from the germline J gene. The rearrangement links TRBV3-1 (or the pseudogene TRBV3-2) to TRBJ2-7; D is possibly TRBD1 (6 bases). The CDR3 is 14 residues long. Germline V gene sequence: CDR1 LGHDT, CDR2 YNNKEL (reference sequence). V gave up 2 bases and J gave up 2 bases, with 10 bases separating them. Incomplete CDR3 DNA: TGTGCCAGCAGCCAAAAACAGGGTCCCTACGAG. Amino acid sequence: CASSQKQGPYE. The whole CDR3 region reads CASSQKQGPYEQYF.

In this sample, this clone turned up many times. The read is 3 residues too short to cover the CDR3 end, so that end is filled in from the germline J gene. The chain couples TRBV9 to TRBJ2-3, with 9 bases identical to TRBD2. Germline V CDR1 and CDR2: SGDLS, YYNGEE. CDR3 length equals 16 residues. Trimming took 3 bases from V and 5 from J; bases not matched to a gene: 10. The CDR3: CASSGSAGGPGDTQYF. The CDR3 DNA, read in part, is TGTGCCAGCAGCGGGTCGGCGGGGGGGCCAGGAGATACG.

This clone was observed many times. The read finishes 3 residues shy of the CDR3 end, and the germline J gene is used to complete it. The V call is TRBV20-1, the J call TRBJ1-2; 7 bases line up with TRBD1. The germline CDR1 and CDR2 sequences are DFQATT and SNEGSKA (reference sequence). The length of the CDR3 is 11 residues. V was pared by 4 bases and J by 7 bases, with 3 bases of the junction left unmatched. CDR3 in amino acids: CSATTGFGYTF. The covered CDR3 bases are TGCAGTGCTACGACAGGGTTTGGC.

Regarding this clone: The CDR3 end lies 3 residues beyond the end of the read and is filled in from the germline J gene. J is TRBJ2-1 and V is TRBV10-1; tentatively, D is TRBD2 (7 bases). Between the trimmed V and J ends, which lost 5 bases and 5 bases, there was a span of 19 bases. The CDR3 has 16 residues. Germline values: CDR1 WNHNN, CDR2 SYGVQD (reference sequence). The DNA read from the CDR3 is TGCGCCAGCAGTAGGGGGGGGCCCGGTCTAGACAATGAG. Protein: CASSRGGPGLDNE. From start to end, the CDR3 is CASSRGGPGLDNEQFF.

The sample holds many counts of this clone. The CDR3: CASSYLGQGTYNEQFF. The covered CDR3 bases are TGTGCCAGCAGTTACCTGGGACAGGGGACTTACAATGAG. The chain is built from TRBV6-2 or TRBV6-3 and TRBJ2-1; 10 bases fit TRBD1. Sequencing ends 3 residues short of the CDR3 end; the germline J gene provides the rest. Looked up from germline, CDR1 is MNHEY and CDR2 is SVGEGT. This CDR3 spans 16 amino acids. Unmatched junction bases numbered 5, after V lost 2 bases and J lost 4 bases.